Below, 9 T cell receptor beta chains from the same sample are listed, as sequenced in a study of shared T cell receptors in the human thymus (TCRdb year 2021). Library generation was performed with the immunoSEQ multiplex PCR assay. Drawn from immuneACCESS, this table holds only the in-frame rearrangements with V and J called that TCRdb kept. Clones are partly lost; checked studies trace under half to an unresolved V gene and leave the rest unexplained. The sample contains about 380,000 clones, around 93% of them found a single time. The ten top clones hold roughly 0.02% of the sample. Material for sequencing was thymocytes. The receptors stem from a human donor.

The chain has TRBV5-1 and TRBJ2-4; D may be TRBD1 (6 bases). This CDR3 has 18 amino acids. Trimming cost V 0 bases and J 0 bases, with 16 bases left between them. CDR1 and CDR2 (germline): SGHRS, YFSETQ. Here the CDR3 DNA reads TGCGCCAGCAGCTTGGCCCAACAGGGACAAGTAGCCAAAAACATTCAGTACTTC. Translating gives CASSLAQQGQVAKNIQYF.

This rearrangement joins TRBV11-2 to TRBJ2-7, with 7 nucleotides matching TRBD1. Germline V CDR1 and CDR2: SGHAT, FQNNGV. The trim removed 8 bases at V and 0 bases at J, leaving 7 bases unmatched. This CDR3 has 14 residues. Here the CDR3 reads CASQDRRSSYEQYF. The CDR3 DNA is TGTGCCAGCCAGGACAGGAGGAGCTCCTACGAGCAGTACTTC.

This clone was seen a single time. The V and J genes are TRBV19 and TRBJ2-7, with 9 bases identical to TRBD1. The germline gives CDR1 LNHDA, CDR2 SQIVND (reference sequence). The CDR3 covers 19 residues. Trimming at V came to 2 bases and at J to 2 bases, leaving 16 bases not matched to a gene. The CDR3 bases are TGTGCCAGTAGTATACGGGGAAATACTGGACAGGGGATAACCTACGAGCAGTACTTC. It specifies CASSIRGNTGQGITYEQYF.

The gene calls are TRBV20-1 and TRBJ1-1, with D hard to call. Per the germline V gene, CDR1 is DFQATT and CDR2 is SNEGSKA (reference sequence). V lost 5 bases and J 13 bases, leaving 17 bases between the germline ends. The CDR3 spans 11 residues. The CDR3 region has the DNA TGCAGTGCTGGTGAGGGTACGGGAGGTTTCTTT. It encodes CSAGEGTGGFF.

The chain couples TRBV28 to TRBJ2-1, with TRBD1 identical over 12 bases. V trimming: 7 bases; J trimming: 16 bases; junction bases outside the gene matches: 20. Germline V gene lookup returns CDR1 MDHEN and CDR2 SYDVKM. The CDR3 contains 16 residues. The CDR3 region has the DNA TGTGCCAGCATAATCCCCCCGGGACAGGGGGCGACTCCGGAATTCTTC. Protein sequence: CASIIPPGQGATPEFF.

The V and J genes are TRBV11-1 and TRBJ2-7; the D is unclear. CDR3 size: 17 residues. Per the germline V gene, CDR1 is SGHAT and CDR2 is FQDESV (reference sequence). V was pared by 2 bases and J by 2 bases, with 19 bases between. The CDR3 sequence: CASSLLTTDQLAYEQYF. As DNA, the CDR3 is TGTGCCAGCAGCTTACTTACGACGGACCAACTTGCCTACGAGCAGTACTTC.

The chain links TRBV7-9 to TRBJ2-3; no clear D gene. The CDR3 is 11 amino acids. Germline-derived CDR1 and CDR2 are SEHNR and FQNEAQ (reference sequence). V was shortened by 7 bases and J by 2 bases, with 4 bases between the two germline ends. The CDR3 spells CASTSTDTQYF. The CDR3 DNA is TGTGCCAGCACCTCCACAGATACGCAGTATTTT.

V is TRBV7-2 and J is TRBJ1-1; TRBD1 aligns across 12 bases. V shed 6 bases and J 0 bases; nucleotides not matched to a gene: 14. Germline-derived CDR1 and CDR2 are SGHTA and FQGNSA. This CDR3 contains 19 residues. The CDR3 region is CASRCGTGGDGPLNTEAFF. The DNA of the CDR3 is TGTGCCAGCAGATGTGGGACAGGGGGCGATGGGCCCTTGAACACTGAAGCTTTCTTT.

This chain uses TRBV7-2 with TRBJ2-1; D is possibly TRBD1 or TRBD2 (5 bases each). V was clipped by 1 base and J by 0 bases, with 13 bases between them. CDR3 size: 17 residues. Germline V CDR1 and CDR2: SGHTA, FQGNSA. CDR3 residues: CASSLGRGPDSYNEQFF. CDR3 nucleotide sequence: TGTGCCAGCAGCTTAGGTCGGGGACCAGACTCCTACAATGAGCAGTTCTTC.